A single sample gave rise to the 30 T cell receptor beta chains below, sequenced in a study of shared clonotypes between healthy human individuals. Produced via immunoSEQ multiplex PCR; TCRdb's table is partial and in-frame only. The sample gives approximately 2.5 million clones, 80% to 95% of which show up once; about 0.39% is in the top ten. Material for sequencing was naive CD4+ T cells from PBMCs. The sample's subset: CD45RA+ positively selected. Receptor source: a man younger than 35 in good health. Some clones in this sample may be carry-over from other donors' samples.

As concerns this clone: The same CDR3 is also encoded by other DNA sequences in this sample. The CDR3 is CASSLENTQYF. The DNA for the CDR3 is TGCGCCAGCAGCTTAGAAAATACGCAGTATTTT. V is TRBV5-1 and J is TRBJ2-3; no clear D. CDR3 length equals 11 residues. CDR1 and CDR2 from the germline V gene are SGHRS and YFSETQ. The ends were cut back, 2 bases at V and 7 bases at J, with 5 bases in the middle.

V gene TRBV5-1 combines with J gene TRBJ1-3; D is unresolved. The CDR3 consists of 16 residues. The germline CDR1 and CDR2 sequences are SGHRS and YFSETQ. Between the trimmed V and J ends, which lost 5 bases and 0 bases, there was a span of 15 bases. The CDR3 region is CASSEGFLSSGNTIYF. CDR3 DNA sequence: TGCGCCAGCAGTGAGGGCTTCCTGAGCTCTGGAAACACCATATATTTT.

Worth noting for this clone: The sample contains more than one DNA sequence encoding this CDR3. The rearrangement links TRBV19 to TRBJ1-5; no clear D. With 1 base removed from V and 4 bases from J, the gap between germline ends came to 11 bases. The CDR3 is made up of 15 amino acids. Germline CDR1 is LNHDA and CDR2 is SQIVND (reference sequence). The CDR3 reads CASSIVGTANQPQHF. CDR3 sequence (DNA): TGTGCCAGTAGTATAGTAGGCACAGCTAATCAGCCCCAGCATTTT.

The chain uses TRBV27 and TRBJ2-7; 7 nucleotides match TRBD2. Germline CDR1 reads MNHEY; CDR2 reads SMNVEV (reference sequence). V was pared by 7 bases and J by 1 base, with 7 bases of the junction left unmatched. This CDR3 is built from 14 residues. The DNA of the CDR3 is TGTGCCAGCACTTTCCGCGGGAGATCCTACGAGCAGTACTTC. Protein product: CASTFRGRSYEQYF.

The chain is built from TRBV28 and TRBJ2-7; D not certain. The CDR3 is 13 residues long. V was shortened by 5 bases and J by 2 bases, with 10 bases between the two germline ends. Germline values: CDR1 MDHEN, CDR2 SYDVKM. The CDR3 DNA is TGTGCCAGCAGTCTCATACTGCCCTACGAGCAGTACTTC. It specifies CASSLILPYEQYF.

The CDR3 nucleotides read TGCGCCAGCAGCCAAGGAGCCGGGGGAAGCACAGATACGCAGTATTTT. Translating it yields CASSQGAGGSTDTQYF. This chain connects TRBV4-1 to TRBJ2-3; possibly TRBD2 for D (6 bases). CDR3 size: 16 residues. The V gene's germline CDR1 is MGHRA and CDR2 YSYEKL. V shed 1 base and J shed 0 bases, with 11 bases lying between them.

A word on this clone: At the DNA level, this CDR3 is encoded by other sequences in the same sample as well. V is TRBV2 and J is TRBJ1-5; D not certain. V was clipped by 4 bases and J by 2 bases, with 6 bases between them. CDR1 and CDR2 from the germline V gene are SNHLY and FYNNEI. The CDR3 contains 13 residues. This CDR3 reads CASSGQGNQPQHF. DNA of the CDR3: TGTGCCAGCAGTGGGCAGGGCAATCAGCCCCAGCATTTT.

This chain links TRBV11-3 with TRBJ2-5; TRBD1 matches at 10 bases. The germline V gene encodes CDR1 SGHNT and CDR2 YENEEA. The CDR3 contains 18 residues. V was pared by 4 bases and J by 0 bases, with 11 bases of the junction left unmatched. The CDR3 coding sequence is TGTGCCAGCAGCTGGGGCCACCCCGGGACAGGGGACCAAGAGACCCAGTACTTC. This sequence encodes CASSWGHPGTGDQETQYF.

The J gene is TRBJ2-1, the V gene TRBV27; 8 bases are a match to TRBD2. The CDR3 sequence is 16 residues long. Unmatched junction bases numbered 13, after V lost 8 bases and J lost 4 bases. Germline values: CDR1 MNHEY, CDR2 SMNVEV (reference sequence). The CDR3 loop is CASALGPAGAYNEQFF. As DNA, the CDR3 is TGTGCCAGCGCTCTGGGGCCAGCGGGAGCATACAATGAGCAGTTCTTC.

The chain employs TRBV19 and TRBJ2-1; unclear D gene. Trimming cost V 10 bases and J 6 bases, with 13 bases left between them. The germline V gene encodes CDR1 LNHDA and CDR2 SQIVND (reference sequence). The CDR3 sequence is 12 residues long. CDR3 loop: CATRIVGNEQFF. In nucleotides, the CDR3 is TGTGCCACCCGAATCGTTGGCAATGAGCAGTTCTTC.

V gene TRBV5-4 combines with J gene TRBJ1-2, with TRBD1 matching 7 bases. Germline V CDR1 and CDR2: SGHNT, YYREEE (reference sequence). The CDR3 length is 12 residues. V trimming: 4 bases; J trimming: 9 bases; junction bases outside the gene matches: 6. The DNA of the CDR3 is TGTGCCAGCAGCCCGACAGGGTATAGCTACACCTTC. This codes for CASSPTGYSYTF.

V and J are TRBV7-9 and TRBJ2-7; 12 bases are a match to TRBD2. CDR3 length: 15 amino acids. Trimming removed 5 bases from V and 5 bases from J; junction bases left unmatched: 7. Germline V gene sequence: CDR1 SEHNR, CDR2 FQNEAQ (reference sequence). The chain's CDR3 is CASSPRLAGEDEQYF. The CDR3 DNA sequence: TGTGCCAGCAGCCCGAGACTAGCGGGAGAGGACGAGCAGTACTTC. Complete variable domain (other parts from reference TRBV7-9 and TRBJ2-7): DTGVSQNPRHKITKRGQNVTFRCDPISEHNRLYWYRQTLGQGPEFLTYFQNEAQLEKSRLLSDRFSAERPKGSFSTLEIQRTEQGDSAMYLCASSPRLAGEDEQYFGPGTRLTVT.

This chain connects TRBV2 to TRBJ2-2; TRBD1 matches 9 bases. Germline assignment: CDR1 SNHLY and CDR2 FYNNEI. This CDR3 is 18 amino acids long. J was trimmed by 2 bases and V by 6 bases; bases with no gene match: 13. The CDR3 DNA reads as TGTGCCAGCAGCCTAGATGACAGGGGGATTGTAAACACCGGGGAGCTGTTTTTT. Residues: CASSLDDRGIVNTGELFF.

This chain joins TRBV6-1 and TRBJ2-7; D could derive from TRBD1 or TRBD2 (5 bases each). Germline values: CDR1 MNHNS, CDR2 SASEGT. Trimming removed 2 bases from V and 2 bases from J, with 13 bases in between. This CDR3 has 15 amino acids. The DNA for the CDR3 is TGTGCCAGCAGTGAATTGGGGGTAGGGGCCTACGAGCAGTACTTC. Its protein is CASSELGVGAYEQYF.

The chain carries TRBV27 and TRBJ2-1; D could derive from TRBD1 or TRBD2 (6 bases each). Looked up from germline, CDR1 is MNHEY and CDR2 is SMNVEV (reference sequence). V lost 3 bases, J lost 7 bases, and 19 bases lay in between. The CDR3 spans 16 residues. The DNA for the CDR3 is TGTGCCAGCAGTTTTATCGGGGGCCCAGAGGGAAATGAGCAGTTCTTC. This translates into CASSFIGGPEGNEQFF.

This clone was detected only once. The gene calls are TRBV28 and TRBJ1-1; unclear D gene. V lost 3 bases and J 4 bases, leaving 6 bases between the germline ends. This CDR3 is 12 amino acids long. CDR1 is MDHEN and CDR2 is SYDVKM in the germline V gene. As DNA, the CDR3 is TGTGCCAGCAGTTTGACCCTCACTGAAGCTTTCTTT. Its protein product is CASSLTLTEAFF.

This chain links TRBV28 with TRBJ2-3; D might be TRBD2 (6 bases). Deletions cut 6 bases from V and 2 bases from J, with 15 bases between. CDR3 length: 15 residues. Germline V lookup: CDR1 MDHEN, CDR2 SYDVKM. CDR3 in amino acids: CASRPPAGITDTQYF. The CDR3 nucleotides read TGTGCCAGCAGACCACCGGCGGGGATCACAGATACGCAGTATTTT.

About this clone: Other DNA sequences in the sample encode the same CDR3. The gene calls are TRBV5-1 and TRBJ2-3; D may be TRBD1 (5 bases). The CDR3 sequence is 13 residues long. The germline CDR1 and CDR2 sequences are SGHRS and YFSETQ. The germline V and J ends were trimmed by 2 bases and 2 bases, with 6 bases remaining between them. In DNA, the CDR3 is TGCGCCAGCAGCTTCAGGGACACAGATACGCAGTATTTT. Protein sequence: CASSFRDTDTQYF.

The chain couples TRBV14 to TRBJ2-3; D possibly corresponds to TRBD2 (5 bases). The V end lost 0 bases, the J end lost 5 bases, and 6 bases lay between the germline ends. Per germline, CDR1 SGHDN and CDR2 FVKESK. This CDR3 has 13 amino acids. Here the CDR3 DNA reads TGTGCCAGCAGCCAAGAACGGGGAGATACGCAGTATTTT. Translating gives CASSQERGDTQYF.

This clone was recorded once. The V gene is TRBV7-2, the J gene TRBJ1-1; D unresolved. Between the trimmed V and J ends, which lost 5 bases and 1 base, there was a span of 8 bases. Germline V gene data show CDR1 as SGHTA and CDR2 as FQGNSA. The CDR3 spans 13 residues. This CDR3 reads CASSTTPNTEAFF. The CDR3 DNA follows: TGTGCCAGCAGCACGACACCGAACACTGAAGCTTTCTTT.

This clone was observed once. The CDR3 coding sequence is TGCGCCAGCAGCTCTCTACGATCGGGCACTGAAGCTTTCTTT. This gives the protein CASSSLRSGTEAFF. The genes are TRBV5-1 and TRBJ1-1; D uncertain. The CDR3 loop spans 14 amino acids. CDR1 is SGHRS and CDR2 is YFSETQ in the germline V gene. The V end lost 3 bases, the J end lost 4 bases, and 13 bases lay between the germline ends.

The chain carries TRBV19 and TRBJ1-5; D perhaps matches TRBD1 (5 bases). V was pared by 3 bases and J by 0 bases, with 12 bases between. The CDR3 runs to 16 residues. The germline CDR1 and CDR2 sequences are LNHDA and SQIVND (reference sequence). CDR3 protein: CASSINGRDSNQPQHF. CDR3 bases: TGTGCCAGTAGTATTAATGGCAGGGATAGCAATCAGCCCCAGCATTTT.

This clone was detected once. This chain links TRBV19 with TRBJ2-3; perhaps TRBD1 as D (6 bases). Trimming removed 4 bases from V and 4 bases from J, with 12 bases in between. The CDR3 runs 14 residues. Per germline, CDR1 LNHDA and CDR2 SQIVND (reference sequence). This CDR3 reads CASSTNREADTQYF. As DNA, the CDR3 is TGTGCCAGTAGTACTAACAGGGAAGCAGATACGCAGTATTTT.

J is TRBJ2-7 and V is TRBV7-9; D remains ambiguous. The CDR3 consists of 11 residues. Germline CDR1 reads SEHNR; CDR2 reads FQNEAQ (reference sequence). V was shortened by 6 bases and J by 3 bases, with 6 bases between the two germline ends. CDR3 in DNA: TGTGCCAGCAGGCAGCTCTACGAGCAGTACTTC. This sequence encodes CASRQLYEQYF.

Concerning this clone itself: The sample carries other DNA sequences with the same CDR3. This chain joins TRBV7-9 and TRBJ2-7; D uncertain. Germline assignment: CDR1 SEHNR and CDR2 FQNEAQ (reference sequence). The V gene lost 2 bases and the J gene lost 3 bases, with 2 bases spanning the gap. The CDR3 runs to 11 residues. CDR3 in amino acids: CASSLYYEQYF. The CDR3 DNA reads TGTGCCAGCAGCTTATACTACGAGCAGTACTTC.

This chain links TRBV18 with TRBJ1-3; no clear D. Trimming cost V 6 bases and J 0 bases, with 12 bases left between them. The CDR3 is made up of 15 amino acids. CDR1 KGHSH and CDR2 LQKENI come from the germline V gene. The CDR3 nucleotides read TGTGCCAGCTCCCCAGCCCAGAGCTCTGGAAACACCATATATTTT. Its protein is CASSPAQSSGNTIYF.

Worth noting for this clone: Other DNA sequences within the sample encode an identical CDR3. The V and J genes are TRBV11-3 and TRBJ2-3; 15 nucleotides line up with TRBD2. Germline assignment: CDR1 SGHNT and CDR2 YENEEA. V lost 3 bases, J lost 2 bases, and 3 bases stayed unmatched. The CDR3 totals 17 residues. CDR3 region: CASSFRTSGRATDTQYF. The CDR3 DNA reads TGTGCCAGCAGCTTCAGGACTAGCGGGAGGGCCACAGATACGCAGTATTTT.

This clone was observed once. The chain recombines TRBV4-1 with TRBJ1-5; D is ambiguous. V was cut by 1 base and J by 2 bases, with 18 bases left in between. In germline, CDR1 is MGHRA, CDR2 YSYEKL. CDR3 length equals 18 residues. The CDR3 nucleotides are TGCGCCAGCAGCCAAGCCTGGGAGGTACGGGTCCGCAATCAGCCCCAGCATTTT. It translates to CASSQAWEVRVRNQPQHF.

V is TRBV28 and J is TRBJ2-3; 12 nucleotides line up with TRBD2. This CDR3 contains 15 residues. The ends lost 5 bases at V and 3 bases at J; junction bases unmatched: 3. Germline lookup yields CDR1 MDHEN and CDR2 SYDVKM. The CDR3 spells CASSPGTSGTDTQYF. The CDR3 DNA is TGTGCCAGCAGTCCCGGGACTAGCGGGACAGATACGCAGTATTTT.

The count of this clone is one. The V gene is TRBV7-2, the J gene TRBJ1-5; D not resolved. V was clipped by 7 bases and J by 6 bases, with 13 bases between them. This CDR3 contains 13 residues. Germline values: CDR1 SGHTA, CDR2 FQGNSA. CDR3 DNA sequence: TGTGCCAGCAACCTTTTTATAGGTCAGCCCCAGCATTTT. Its translation is CASNLFIGQPQHF.